This T cell receptor (beta chain) was sequenced for a study of T cell responses to AZD1222 COVID-19 vaccine. Clones were sequenced by immunoSEQ multiplex PCR, and TCRdb holds only the in-frame ones, with some missing. The top ten clones hold 3.5% to 4.5% of a sample with 57,000 or so clones, more than 60% of them seen once. This CDR3 region has 15 residues. Germline V CDR1 and CDR2: SGHRS, YFSETQ. V was trimmed by 4 bases and J by 0 bases, leaving 10 bases between them. The chain combines TRBV5-1 with TRBJ1-4; possibly TRBD1 for D (6 bases). This sequence was found in an adult who received the AZD1222 COVID-19 vaccine. The sample in question was peripheral blood, obtained 28 days after the second AZD1222 dose. Here the CDR3 DNA reads TGCGCCAGCAGCCCCGGGACACCAACTAATGAAAAACTGTTTTTT. This gives the protein CASSPGTPTNEKLFF.